What follows describes a single TCR beta chain. This clone turned up a few times. This clone's antigen is unknown. Base-call qualities are not available, and no considerably larger clone is one nucleotide away. TCR beta libraries were generated from genomic DNA with the immunoSEQ kit, following the manufacturer's recommendations. To prepare the libraries, a first multiplex PCR with proprietary primers was run, followed by a second PCR that added unique barcodes, and a bead cleanup was done after each round. Each sample batch included a kit-provided positive control reaction and a negative control reaction. The final libraries were assessed on an Agilent 4200 TapeStation D1000 ScreenTape, pooled by volume, and quantified by qPCR. Sequencing was performed on an Illumina NextSeq500 with a MidOutput 150-cycle cartridge, and 156 Read1 and 15 Index1 cycles were run with kit custom primers. The pooled library was loaded at roughly 1 pM with around 22% PhiX control spiked in. Per the authors' processing: Vendor-processed data were analyzed in R, with a clonotype defined as all T cells sharing the same CDR3 nucleotide sequence. In the clone abundance analyses, frequencies were normalized to the 10,000 most abundant clones in each sample. Public T cell clones, averaging fewer than five per sample, were removed before analysis. An abundance difference of at least 32-fold between compartments was the criterion for calling clonotypes tumor-enriched or baseline blood-enriched. Clonotypes expanded or contracted between blood time points were identified with a beta-binomial differential abundance model. Similarity between tumor and blood repertoires was quantified using the Baroni-Urbani and Buser coefficient, and groups were compared with two-tailed Wilcoxon tests in R. TCRdb carries this immuneACCESS record with in-frame sequences only. Its versions omit some clonotypes, under half of them owing to an unresolved V gene in the studies checked, with the rest unexplained. V, J and clone size are taken as reported in that table, and D and trimming were inferred from the DNA itself. For this sample the table gives some 150,000 clones, of which about nine tenths were detected only once. The ten largest clones add up to approximately 13% of the sample.

The sample comes from a study of radiation and T cells in renal cell carcinoma (TCRdb year 2020). For the wider study: The samples were drawn from a clinical trial, where primary renal cell carcinomas were treated with 15 Gy of stereotactic body radiation therapy and then removed by nephrectomy 4 weeks afterward. In total, 53 samples underwent TCR beta sequencing: around 25 tumors plus 27 peripheral blood samples. A total of 4 million to 5 million unique CDR3 nucleotide sequences, encoding 2,500,000 or so unique CDR3 amino acid sequences, were found across all 50 or so samples.

Broader findings and caveats from the paper: Changes in the blood repertoire were not tracked past 4 weeks after treatment. Top tumor clonotypes rose in blood from baseline to 2 weeks post-radiation, then contracted by 4 weeks, suggesting transient expansion of tumor-resident clones. Because pretreatment tumor biopsies were not available, the study could not determine whether clonotypes were already present within the tumor at baseline. Because the trial had a single-armed design, the trial could not examine how radiation dose or scheduling affected the TCR repertoire.

Reading the label with the study, this specimen's time point is: blood 2 weeks post-SBRT. In the paper's terms, the treatment or condition label means: 15 Gy SBRT to primary tumor, nephrectomy 4 weeks later. To follow tumor-enriched clonotypes, peripheral blood was collected serially from radiation-treated patients at baseline and again at 2 weeks and 4 weeks after SBRT. Every patient's renal cell carcinoma showed clear cell pathology. Genomic DNA for TCR sequencing was prepared using the QIAamp DNA Blood Mini Kit (Qiagen). The analyses included just those samples that passed every quality control check. The specimen was blood, collected from a patient whose treatment included radiotherapy and nephrectomy. The source is a woman aged 45-65 years with renal cell carcinoma.

The nucleotide sequence is TGCGCCAGCAGCTTGGGAGGGGTTTGGACTGAAGCTTTCTTT. This gives the protein CASSLGGVWTEAFF. Rearrangement joined TRBV5-1 to TRBJ1-1; TRBD1 could be the D gene, as 5 bases match. The germline V gene specifies SGHRS as CDR1 and YFSETQ as CDR2. Reading from cysteine to phenylalanine, the CDR3 counts 14 amino acids. Just CDR3 DNA is preserved here, 42 bases in frame from base 1. V and J lose 0 bases and 5 bases, and a span of 11 bases separates them.